This TCR beta chain was documented in a study of T cells in localized non-small cell lung cancer. Findings and caveats of the study: Sequencing was restricted to one tumor region; therefore, heterogeneity remains possible.

Comments on this clone: Its target is unknown.

The CDR3 is 16 residues long. CDR1 is MNHNY and CDR2 is SVGAGI in the germline V gene (reference sequence). V was pared by 1 base and J by 0 bases, with 4 bases of the junction left unmatched. Generated by immunoSEQ multiplex PCR, the TCRdb table keeps only in-frame clones and is missing some. The sample records about 40,000 clones, around nine tenths being singletons. Sequencing used peripheral blood, obtained before any cancer treatment. This rearrangement joins TRBV6-6 to TRBJ2-3, with 7 bases aligning to TRBD1. The TCR originated in a man aged 18 to 50 with stage I lung adenocarcinoma. CDR3 sequence: CASSYFDRDSTDTQYF. The CDR3 DNA reads TGTGCCAGCAGTTACTTCGACAGGGATAGCACAGATACGCAGTATTTT.